Listed here are 18 T cell receptor beta chains from one sample, sequenced in a study of a mutant IDH1 vaccine in newly diagnosed glioma. These TCRs' antigens remain unknown. Clones were read by immunoSEQ multiplex PCR, and TCRdb kept only the in-frame ones, dropping some. The profile shows tens of thousands of clones, roughly four fifths of them singletons. Indicated time point: week 35, safety follow-up. Doses comprised 300 ug of mutant IDH1 20-mer peptide each, plus topical imiquimod. The sample here was PBMCs, taken from a glioma patient whose treatment included an IDH1 peptide vaccine. These TCRs come from a woman between 45 and 60 years old with glioma.

In the case of this clone: The junction departs from the called germline gene at one end, perhaps through a read error. CDR3 coding DNA: TGCAGCCTCGGCCCTGGGGCGATCTTC. Protein: CSLGPGAIF. The chain recombines TRBV29-1 with TRBJ2-1; D is perhaps TRBD1 (5 bases). Germline V gene lookup returns CDR1 SQVTM and CDR2 ANQGSEA. CDR3 length: 9 residues.

This clone occurred once. The chain couples TRBV5-5 to TRBJ1-1; D is undetermined. V shed 0 bases and J shed 3 bases, with 3 bases lying between them. This CDR3 is built from 12 residues. From germline, CDR1 is SGHKS and CDR2 YYEKEE (reference sequence). The CDR3 DNA reads TGTGCCAGCAGCTTGGTAGACACTGAAGCTTTCTTT. Residues: CASSLVDTEAFF.

This chain uses TRBV5-6 with TRBJ1-1; D uncertain. This CDR3 region has 13 residues. V dropped 0 bases and J dropped 13 bases, with 16 bases sitting between them. Germline assignment: CDR1 SGHDT and CDR2 YYEEEE. CDR3 sequence: CASSLGRRRRDFF. CDR3 coding DNA: TGTGCCAGCAGCTTGGGGAGAAGACGCAGAGATTTCTTT.

This chain links TRBV6-6 with TRBJ1-4; no firm D call. The CDR3 runs to 12 residues. Trimming stripped 6 bases from V and 0 bases from J, with 2 bases between. Germline V gene lookup returns CDR1 MNHNY and CDR2 SVGAGI (reference sequence). CDR3 residues: CASRATNEKLFF. The CDR3, as DNA: TGTGCCAGCAGAGCAACTAATGAAAAACTGTTTTTT.

This clone is a singleton in its sample. The chain has TRBV27 and TRBJ1-2, with TRBD1 matching 11 bases. J was trimmed by 0 bases and V by 5 bases; bases with no gene match: 8. CDR1 MNHEY and CDR2 SMNVEV come from the germline V gene (reference sequence). CDR3 length: 17 amino acids. The CDR3 is CASSIRDRGITNYGYTF. The CDR3, as DNA: TGTGCCAGCAGTATAAGGGACAGGGGGATTACTAACTATGGCTACACCTTC.

For the CDR3, the DNA is TGTGCCAGCACAGCGATAGCGGGGGGTTATTCAACAGATACGCAGTATTTT. It encodes CASTAIAGGYSTDTQYF. V is TRBV5-8 and J is TRBJ2-3, with 10 positions matching TRBD2. This CDR3 comprises 17 residues. The ends lost 6 bases at V and 3 bases at J; junction bases unmatched: 13. Germline V gene sequence: CDR1 SGHTS, CDR2 YDEGEE.

The rearrangement joins TRBV15 to TRBJ2-5, with D uncertain. Germline-derived CDR1 and CDR2 are LNHNV and YYDKDF (reference sequence). V was clipped by 1 base and J by 5 bases, with 5 bases between them. The CDR3 runs 12 residues. The CDR3 protein is CATSRGRETQYF. The CDR3 DNA reads as TGTGCCACCAGCAGAGGAAGGGAGACCCAGTACTTC.

DNA for the CDR3: TGTGCCAGCAGTTCCCAGCGGGGGGGCCGGGAGACCCAGTACTTC. This sequence encodes CASSSQRGGRETQYF. The rearrangement uses TRBV27 and TRBJ2-5; 10 bases agree with TRBD2. From germline, CDR1 is MNHEY and CDR2 SMNVEV (reference sequence). The CDR3 consists of 15 residues. Trimming cost V 4 bases and J 5 bases; bases outside gene matches: 7.

Only a few counts were recorded for this clone. This rearrangement joins TRBV5-1 to TRBJ1-4; D perhaps matches TRBD1 (6 bases). CDR1 is SGHRS, CDR2 YFSETQ, per germline. This CDR3 has 14 amino acids. Trimming shortened V by 0 bases and J by 7 bases, and 10 bases separated the two germline ends. CDR3 sequence: CASSLVGAFEKLFF. Here the CDR3 DNA reads TGCGCCAGCAGCTTGGTGGGGGCATTTGAAAAACTGTTTTTT.

V usage is TRBV11-2 and J usage is TRBJ1-6; no reliable D call. This CDR3 spans 12 amino acids. The germline CDR1 and CDR2 sequences are SGHAT and FQNNGV. The V end was cut by 4 bases, the J end by 7 bases, with 5 bases between. The CDR3 nucleotides read TGTGCCAGCAGCTACGGAAATTCACCCCTCCACTTT. As protein: CASSYGNSPLHF. The full variable domain, completed using reference TRBV11-2 and TRBJ1-6, is EAGVAQSPRYKIIEKRQSVAFWCNPISGHATLYWYQQILGQGPKLLIQFQNNGVVDDSQLPKDRFSAERLKGVDSTLKIQPAKLEDSAVYLCASSYGNSPLHFGNGTRLTVT.

The chain joins TRBV5-1 to TRBJ2-3; no reliable D call. Trimming shortened V by 2 bases and J by 4 bases, and 11 bases separated the two germline ends. Germline loops: CDR1 SGHRS, CDR2 YFSETQ. This CDR3 is 14 amino acids long. The DNA for the CDR3 is TGCGCCAGCAGCTTCGAACTATCGGCAGATACGCAGTATTTT. Encoded protein: CASSFELSADTQYF.

The V and J genes are TRBV5-1 and TRBJ1-2; 9 positions match TRBD1. This CDR3 contains 16 residues. CDR1 is SGHRS and CDR2 is YFSETQ in the germline V gene. J lost 6 bases, V lost 4 bases, and 13 bases had no gene match. CDR3 region: CASSVRQGGHADGYTF. The CDR3, as DNA: TGCGCCAGCAGCGTGCGACAGGGGGGCCATGCGGATGGCTACACCTTC.

The chain couples TRBV7-9 to TRBJ1-1; weak D call: TRBD1 (6 bases). V lost 5 bases and J lost 7, with 14 bases in between. The CDR3 contains 13 residues. Germline CDR1 is SEHNR and CDR2 is FQNEAQ (reference sequence). The CDR3 is CASSGGGRGEAFF. The CDR3 DNA is TGTGCCAGCAGCGGGGGGGGCAGGGGTGAAGCTTTCTTT.

V is TRBV2 and J is TRBJ2-3; D perhaps matches TRBD2 (5 bases). V gave up 7 bases and J gave up 2 bases, with 7 bases separating them. This CDR3 comprises 12 residues. Looked up from germline, CDR1 is SNHLY and CDR2 is FYNNEI. CDR3 protein: CASKDSTDTQYF. CDR3 bases: TGTGCCAGCAAGGACTCCACAGATACGCAGTATTTT.

The chain combines TRBV14 with TRBJ2-6; D is perhaps TRBD2 (5 bases). CDR1 and CDR2 (germline): SGHDN, FVKESK. Deletions cut 8 bases from V and 9 bases from J, with 5 bases between. The CDR3 has 10 amino acids. For the CDR3, the DNA is TGTGCCAGCCGGGGCAACGTCCTGACTTTC. This translates into CASRGNVLTF.

The V call is TRBV6-5, the J call TRBJ1-1; no firm D call. Trimming removed 4 bases at V and 7 bases at J, with 13 bases between. Germline V CDR1 and CDR2: MNHEY, SVGAGI. The CDR3 sequence is 13 residues long. In nucleotides, the CDR3 is TGTGCCAGCAGTTCTTCCAGGTGGGGTGAAGCTTTCTTT. It specifies CASSSSRWGEAFF.

This clone occurred a few times. The genes are TRBV2 and TRBJ2-5, with D perhaps assigned TRBD1 or TRBD2 (5 bases each). Per germline, CDR1 SNHLY and CDR2 FYNNEI. This CDR3 is built from 14 residues. V was pared by 4 bases and J by 4 bases, with 13 bases between. In DNA, the CDR3 is TGTGCCAGCAGTGCGGGGCCCCGGGGAGAGACCCAGTACTTC. It specifies CASSAGPRGETQYF.

The chain employs TRBV4-1 and TRBJ2-5, with TRBD1 identical over 8 bases. The CDR3 covers 17 residues. The germline V gene has CDR1 MGHRA and CDR2 YSYEKL. V gave up 2 bases and J gave up 5 bases; unmatched junction bases: 13. DNA for the CDR3: TGCGCCAGCAGCCAAAAGTATAGGGCGACAGGGGACGAGACCCAGTACTTC. This codes for CASSQKYRATGDETQYF.